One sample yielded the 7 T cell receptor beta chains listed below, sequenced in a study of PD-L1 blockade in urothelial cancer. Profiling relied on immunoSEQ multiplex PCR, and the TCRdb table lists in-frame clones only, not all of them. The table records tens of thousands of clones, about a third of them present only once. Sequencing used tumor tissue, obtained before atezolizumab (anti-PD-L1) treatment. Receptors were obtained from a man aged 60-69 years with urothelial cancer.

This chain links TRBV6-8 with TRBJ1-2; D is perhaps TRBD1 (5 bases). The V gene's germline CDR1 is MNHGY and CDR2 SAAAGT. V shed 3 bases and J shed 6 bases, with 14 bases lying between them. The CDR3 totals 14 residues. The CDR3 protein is CASSYFGGNDGYTF. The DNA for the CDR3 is TGTGCCAGCAGTTATTTTGGGGGGAATGATGGCTACACCTTC.

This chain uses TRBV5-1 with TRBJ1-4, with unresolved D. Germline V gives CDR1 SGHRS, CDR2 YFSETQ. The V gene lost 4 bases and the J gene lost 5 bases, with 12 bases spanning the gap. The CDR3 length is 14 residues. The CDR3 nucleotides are TGCGCCAGCAGCCCAGGACCGGGCAATGAAAAACTGTTTTTT. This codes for CASSPGPGNEKLFF. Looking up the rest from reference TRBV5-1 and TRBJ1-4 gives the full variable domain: KAGVTQTPRYLIKTRGQQVTLSCSPISGHRSVSWYQQTPGQGLQFLFEYFSETQRNKGNFPGRFSGRQFSNSRSEMNVSTLELGDSALYLCASSPGPGNEKLFFGSGTQLSVL.

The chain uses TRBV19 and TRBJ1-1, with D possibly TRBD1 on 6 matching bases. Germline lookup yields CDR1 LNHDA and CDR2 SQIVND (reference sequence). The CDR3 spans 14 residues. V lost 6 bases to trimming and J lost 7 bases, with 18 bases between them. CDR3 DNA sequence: TGTGCCAGTAGGTGGGGGGGCGAAAGTAATGAAGCTTTCTTT. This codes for CASRWGGESNEAFF.

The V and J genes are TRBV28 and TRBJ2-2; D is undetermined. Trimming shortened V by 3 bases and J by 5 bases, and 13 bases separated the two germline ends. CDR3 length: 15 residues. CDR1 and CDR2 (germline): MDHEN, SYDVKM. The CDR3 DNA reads TGTGCCAGCAGTTTCCCCGATAGTGGGACCGGGGAGCTGTTTTTT. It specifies CASSFPDSGTGELFF.

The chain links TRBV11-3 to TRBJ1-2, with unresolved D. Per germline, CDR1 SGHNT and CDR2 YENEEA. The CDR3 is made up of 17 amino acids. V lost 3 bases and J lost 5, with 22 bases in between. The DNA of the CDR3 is TGTGCCAGCAGCTTTTCGGATGTGGGAGCGGATGCTTATGGCTACACCTTC. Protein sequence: CASSFSDVGADAYGYTF.

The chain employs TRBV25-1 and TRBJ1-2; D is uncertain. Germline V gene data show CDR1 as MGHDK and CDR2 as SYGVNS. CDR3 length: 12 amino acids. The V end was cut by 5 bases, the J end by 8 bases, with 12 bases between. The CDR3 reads CASSIEFGGYTF. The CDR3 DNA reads TGTGCCAGCAGTATAGAATTTGGAGGCTACACCTTC.

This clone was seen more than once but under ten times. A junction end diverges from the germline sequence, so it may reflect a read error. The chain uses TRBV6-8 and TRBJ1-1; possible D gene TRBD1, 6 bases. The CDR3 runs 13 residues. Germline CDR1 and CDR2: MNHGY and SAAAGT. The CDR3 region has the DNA TGTGCCATCAGTGGGAACAGGGATCGTGAAGCTTTCTTT. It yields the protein CAISGNRDREAFF.